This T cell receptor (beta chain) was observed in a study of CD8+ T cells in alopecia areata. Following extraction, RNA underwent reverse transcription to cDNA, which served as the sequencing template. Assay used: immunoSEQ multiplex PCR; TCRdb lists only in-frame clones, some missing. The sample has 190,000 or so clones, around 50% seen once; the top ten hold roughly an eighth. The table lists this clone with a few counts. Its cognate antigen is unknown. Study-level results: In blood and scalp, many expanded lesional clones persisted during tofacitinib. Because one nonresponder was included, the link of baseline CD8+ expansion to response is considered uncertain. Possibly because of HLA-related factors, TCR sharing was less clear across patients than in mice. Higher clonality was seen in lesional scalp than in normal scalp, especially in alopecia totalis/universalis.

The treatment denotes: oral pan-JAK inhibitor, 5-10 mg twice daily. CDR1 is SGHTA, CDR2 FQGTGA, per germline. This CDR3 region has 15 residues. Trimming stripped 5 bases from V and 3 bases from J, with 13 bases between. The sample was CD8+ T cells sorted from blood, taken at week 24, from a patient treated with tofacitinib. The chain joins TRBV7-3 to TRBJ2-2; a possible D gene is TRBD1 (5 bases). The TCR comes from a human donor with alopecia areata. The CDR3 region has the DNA TGTGCCAGCAGCGACACAGGACACTACACCGGGGAGCTGTTTTTT. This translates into CASSDTGHYTGELFF. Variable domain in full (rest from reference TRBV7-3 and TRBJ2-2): GAGVSQTPSNKVTEKGKYVELRCDPISGHTALYWYRQSLGQGPEFLIYFQGTGAADDSGLPNDRFFAVRPEGSVSTLKIQRTERGDSAVYLCASSDTGHYTGELFFGEGSRLTVL.